The next 15 T cell receptor beta chains were all read from a single sample in a study of T cells in localized non-small cell lung cancer. TCRdb's copy holds only in-frame clones and misses some; the assay was immunoSEQ multiplex PCR. The sample has tens of thousands of clones, 84% seen once; the top ten hold approximately 15%. The input for sequencing was peripheral blood, taken before any cancer treatment. Receptors were obtained from a female donor older than 55 with stage I lung adenocarcinoma.

The gene calls are TRBV29-1 and TRBJ1-1; D is undetermined. This CDR3 has 13 residues. Germline CDR1 SQVTM, CDR2 ANQGSEA. V gave up 5 bases and J gave up 0 bases, with 10 bases separating them. The CDR3 loop is CSVRKALNTEAFF. The CDR3 nucleotides are TGCAGCGTTAGGAAGGCCCTGAACACTGAAGCTTTCTTT.

The V and J genes are TRBV7-8 and TRBJ2-7, with 8 bases lining up with TRBD2. Germline V CDR1 and CDR2: SGHVS, FQNEAQ. CDR3 length equals 16 residues. After removal of 2 bases from V and 3 bases from J, the junction contained 9 bases not matched to a gene. In DNA, the CDR3 is TGTGCCAGCAGCTTAACTAGCGGAACGAAAAACTACGAGCAGTACTTC. Its translation is CASSLTSGTKNYEQYF.

The rearrangement uses TRBV2 and TRBJ2-5; D gene unclear. This CDR3 comprises 14 residues. From germline, CDR1 is SNHLY and CDR2 FYNNEI. V was shortened by 3 bases and J by 5 bases, with 13 bases between the two germline ends. This CDR3 reads CASSDLNPRETQYF. The CDR3 coding sequence is TGTGCCAGCAGTGATTTAAATCCGAGGGAGACCCAGTACTTC.

The chain couples TRBV19 to TRBJ2-3, with D tentatively TRBD2 (7 bases). The germline V gene has CDR1 LNHDA and CDR2 SQIVND (reference sequence). The germline V and J ends were trimmed by 6 bases and 4 bases, with 23 bases remaining between them. This CDR3 contains 17 residues. CDR3 loop: CASRPSLGGGAPDTQYF. CDR3 nucleotide sequence: TGTGCCAGTAGGCCCTCTTTAGGGGGGGGCGCCCCAGATACGCAGTATTTT.

This clone has a handful of counts. The V call is TRBV5-4, the J call TRBJ1-1; D unclear. The ends were cut back, 4 bases at V and 5 bases at J, with 9 bases in the middle. Looked up from germline, CDR1 is SGHNT and CDR2 is YYREEE (reference sequence). The CDR3 is 12 amino acids. The CDR3 here is CASSRTGTEAFF. The CDR3 DNA reads TGTGCCAGCAGCAGAACCGGTACTGAAGCTTTCTTT. The full variable domain, rest sourced from reference TRBV5-4 and TRBJ1-1, is ETGVTQSPTHLIKTRGQQVTLRCSSQSGHNTVSWYQQALGQGPQFIFQYYREEENGRGNFPPRFSGLQFPNYSSELNVNALELDDSALYLCASSRTGTEAFFGQGTRLTVV.

V and J are TRBV15 and TRBJ2-5; D not certain. The V and J ends lost 0 bases and 1 base respectively, with 6 bases between them. CDR1 and CDR2 (germline): LNHNV, YYDKDF (reference sequence). This CDR3 spans 14 amino acids. In nucleotides, the CDR3 is TGTGCCACCAGCAGAGATAGGAGCCAAGAGACCCAGTACTTC. Its translation: CATSRDRSQETQYF.

The chain uses TRBV18 and TRBJ2-3; 7 nucleotides line up with TRBD2. Germline-derived CDR1 and CDR2 are KGHSH and LQKENI. The CDR3 runs to 15 residues. The V gene end was trimmed by 4 bases and the J gene end by 1 base; junction bases not matched to a gene: 5. DNA of the CDR3: TGTGCCAGCTCACAGCTAGGGAGGGGCACAGATACGCAGTATTTT. The encoded protein is CASSQLGRGTDTQYF.

The chain is built from TRBV11-3 and TRBJ2-7; D call uncertain. The germline gives CDR1 SGHNT, CDR2 YENEEA. Trimming took 5 bases from V and 1 from J, leaving 21 bases between them. The CDR3 covers 17 residues. Written as DNA, the CDR3 is TGTGCCAGCAGCCCAATGTCGGCGCAATCCTATTCCTACGAGCAGTACTTC. Its protein product is CASSPMSAQSYSYEQYF.

This clone appeared a few times. V is TRBV4-2 and J is TRBJ2-1; no firm D call. The V end was cut by 10 bases, the J end by 8 bases, with 6 bases between. This CDR3 is 9 amino acids long. Germline V CDR1 and CDR2: LGHNA, YNFKEQ. CDR3 sequence reads: CATEDEQFF. CDR3 sequence (DNA): TGTGCCACCGAGGATGAGCAGTTCTTC.

The gene calls are TRBV30 and TRBJ2-3, with 7 bases lining up with TRBD1. The V and J ends lost 2 bases and 5 bases, in that order; junction bases with no gene match: 4. The CDR3 has 13 amino acids. Per the germline V gene, CDR1 is GTSNPN and CDR2 is SVGIG (reference sequence). CDR3 sequence reads: CAWSSGTEDTQYF. CDR3 in DNA: TGTGCCTGGAGTAGTGGGACAGAAGATACGCAGTATTTT. The complete variable domain, with remaining parts taken from reference TRBV30 and TRBJ2-3, reads SQTIHQWPATLVQPVGSPLSLECTVEGTSNPNLYWYRQAAGRGLQLLFYSVGIGQISSEVPQNLSASRPQDRQFILSSKKLLLSDSGFYLCAWSSGTEDTQYFGPGTRLTVL.

The genes are TRBV9 and TRBJ2-1; TRBD2 matches at 11 bases. This CDR3 spans 15 amino acids. Germline V gene sequence: CDR1 SGDLS, CDR2 YYNGEE. V gave up 3 bases and J gave up 4 bases; unmatched junction bases: 3. CDR3 coding DNA: TGTGCCAGCAGCGAGACTAGCGGGGTGTACAATGAGCAGTTCTTC. This gives the protein CASSETSGVYNEQFF.

The V and J genes are TRBV2 and TRBJ1-4; TRBD1 matches at 10 bases. The CDR3 runs 14 residues. V gave up 6 bases and J gave up 8 bases; unmatched junction bases: 6. CDR1 SNHLY and CDR2 FYNNEI come from the germline V gene. The CDR3 protein is CASRPGQGREKLFF. The CDR3 DNA sequence: TGTGCCAGCAGGCCGGGACAGGGGAGAGAAAAACTGTTTTTT.

The V call is TRBV10-2, the J call TRBJ2-3, with D possibly TRBD1 on 5 matching bases. Trimming stripped 6 bases from V and 2 bases from J, with 9 bases between. Looked up from germline, CDR1 is WSHSY and CDR2 is SAAADI. The CDR3 is made up of 13 amino acids. The CDR3 loop reads CASRDTHTDTQYF. In DNA, the CDR3 is TGCGCCAGCAGGGACACACACACAGATACGCAGTATTTT.

The chain couples TRBV7-9 to TRBJ2-5; the D call may be TRBD1 or TRBD2 (5 bases each). The V gene's germline CDR1 is SEHNR and CDR2 FQNEAQ (reference sequence). The CDR3 extends over 17 amino acids. Trimming took 6 bases from V and 3 from J, leaving 23 bases between them. In nucleotides, the CDR3 is TGTGCCAGCAGGCGATATCTCTCCGGGACGGATAAAGAGACCCAGTACTTC. This sequence encodes CASRRYLSGTDKETQYF.

The V and J genes are TRBV11-2 and TRBJ2-1; TRBD2 matches 11 bases. Germline values: CDR1 SGHAT, CDR2 FQNNGV. The CDR3 is 19 amino acids. V trimming: 1 base; J trimming: 2 bases; junction bases outside the gene matches: 10. The CDR3 DNA reads as TGTGCCAGCAGCTTAGTAGGACTAGCGGGTGGGGGGACCTACAATGAGCAGTTCTTC. Residues: CASSLVGLAGGGTYNEQFF.